This T cell receptor (beta chain) is drawn from a study of cytomegalovirus exposure and HLA in healthy donors. Study-level information: A prior analysis found 117 million unique TCR beta sequences from 150 million to 200 million T cells. Study conclusions and caveats: In an earlier analysis, productive rearrangement rates for most beta V segments clustered near 87% or 30%. Solely CMV serostatus was available to characterize immune exposure. An assumption of roughly uniform sequencing depth across donors underlay the presence/absence analyses.

PCR employed 60 Vbeta and 13 Jbeta primers. The method was immunoSEQ multiplex PCR; TCRdb's version includes in-frame clones alone and lacks a portion of them. The sample yields approximately 130,000 clones, around 85% seen once. Turning to this clone: Its target is unknown.

The germline V and J ends were trimmed by 7 bases and 0 bases, with 13 bases remaining between them. Germline V gene sequence: CDR1 MNHNS, CDR2 SASEGT. There are 15 residues in the CDR3. This TCR was sampled from a woman aged 25 to 39 in good health and CMV-seropositive. The chain has TRBV6-1 and TRBJ1-5; D is perhaps TRBD1 (6 bases). The sequenced sample consisted of PBMCs. In DNA, the CDR3 is TGTGCCAGCACCAGGACAGCCTATAGCAATCAGCCCCAGCATTTT. Translated: CASTRTAYSNQPQHF.